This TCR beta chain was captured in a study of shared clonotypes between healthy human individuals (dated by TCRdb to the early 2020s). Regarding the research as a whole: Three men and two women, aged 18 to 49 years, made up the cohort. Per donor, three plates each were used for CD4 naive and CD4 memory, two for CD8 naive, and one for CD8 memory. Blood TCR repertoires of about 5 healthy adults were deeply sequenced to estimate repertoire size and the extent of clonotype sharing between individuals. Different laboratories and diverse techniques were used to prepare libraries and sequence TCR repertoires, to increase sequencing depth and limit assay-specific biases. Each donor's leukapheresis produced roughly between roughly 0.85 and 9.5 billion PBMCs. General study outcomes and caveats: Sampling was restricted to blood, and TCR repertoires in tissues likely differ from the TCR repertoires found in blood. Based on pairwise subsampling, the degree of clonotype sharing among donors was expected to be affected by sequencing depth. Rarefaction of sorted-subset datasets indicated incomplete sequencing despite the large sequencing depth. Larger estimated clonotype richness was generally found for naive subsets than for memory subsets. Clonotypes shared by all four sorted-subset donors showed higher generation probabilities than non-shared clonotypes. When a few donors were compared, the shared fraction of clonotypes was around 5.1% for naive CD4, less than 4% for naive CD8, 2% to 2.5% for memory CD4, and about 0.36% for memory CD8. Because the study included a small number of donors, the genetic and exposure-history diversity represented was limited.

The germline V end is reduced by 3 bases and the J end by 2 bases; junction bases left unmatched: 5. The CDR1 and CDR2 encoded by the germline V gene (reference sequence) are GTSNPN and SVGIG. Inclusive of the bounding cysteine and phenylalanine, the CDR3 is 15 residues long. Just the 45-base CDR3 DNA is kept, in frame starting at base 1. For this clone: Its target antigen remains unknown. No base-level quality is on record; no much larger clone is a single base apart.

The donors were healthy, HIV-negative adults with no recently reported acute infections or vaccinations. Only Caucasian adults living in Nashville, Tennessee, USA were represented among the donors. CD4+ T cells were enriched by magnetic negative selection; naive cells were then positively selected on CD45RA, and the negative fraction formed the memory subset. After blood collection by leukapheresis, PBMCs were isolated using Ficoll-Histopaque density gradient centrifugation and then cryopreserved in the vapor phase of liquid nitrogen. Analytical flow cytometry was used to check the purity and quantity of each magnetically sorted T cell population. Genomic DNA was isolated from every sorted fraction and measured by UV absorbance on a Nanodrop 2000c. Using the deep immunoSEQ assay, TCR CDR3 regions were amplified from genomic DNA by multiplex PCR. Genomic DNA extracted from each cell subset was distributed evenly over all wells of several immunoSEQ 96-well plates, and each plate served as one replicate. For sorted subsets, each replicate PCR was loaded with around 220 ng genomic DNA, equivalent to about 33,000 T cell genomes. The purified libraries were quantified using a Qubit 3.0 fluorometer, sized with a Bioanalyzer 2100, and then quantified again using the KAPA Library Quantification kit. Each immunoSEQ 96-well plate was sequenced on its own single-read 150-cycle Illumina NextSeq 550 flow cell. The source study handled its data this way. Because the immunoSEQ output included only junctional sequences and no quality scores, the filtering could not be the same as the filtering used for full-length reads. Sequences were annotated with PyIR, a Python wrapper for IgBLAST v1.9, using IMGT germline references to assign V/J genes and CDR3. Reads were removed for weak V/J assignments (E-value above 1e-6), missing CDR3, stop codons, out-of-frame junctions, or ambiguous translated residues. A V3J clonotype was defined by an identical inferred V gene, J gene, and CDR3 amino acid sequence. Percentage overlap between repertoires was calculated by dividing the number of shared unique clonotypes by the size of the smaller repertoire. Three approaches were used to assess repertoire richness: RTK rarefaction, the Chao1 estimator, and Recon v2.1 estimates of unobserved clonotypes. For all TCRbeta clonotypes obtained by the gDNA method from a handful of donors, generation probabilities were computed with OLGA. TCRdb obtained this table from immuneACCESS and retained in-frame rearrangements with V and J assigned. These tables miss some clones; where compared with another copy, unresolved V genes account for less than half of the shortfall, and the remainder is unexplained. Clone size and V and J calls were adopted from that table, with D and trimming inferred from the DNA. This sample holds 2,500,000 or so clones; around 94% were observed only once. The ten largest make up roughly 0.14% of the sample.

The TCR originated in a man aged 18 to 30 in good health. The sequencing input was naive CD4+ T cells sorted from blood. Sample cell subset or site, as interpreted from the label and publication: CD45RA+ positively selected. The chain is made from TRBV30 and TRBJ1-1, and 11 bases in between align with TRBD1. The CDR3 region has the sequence CAWSGTGGKNTEAFF. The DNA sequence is TGTGCCTGGAGCGGGACAGGGGGTAAAAACACTGAAGCTTTCTTT.